The rows below give T cell receptor beta chains drawn from one sample of a study of shared clonotypes between healthy human individuals. Repertoires were generated with immunoSEQ multiplex PCR, while TCRdb's copy carries only in-frame clones and drops some. The sample has 2 million to 2.5 million clones, 80% to 95% seen once; the top ten hold approximately 0.4%. The sample was naive CD4+ T cells from PBMCs. These receptors originate from a young man in good health. Some clones in this sample may be carry-over from other donors' samples. Each CDR3 is given with its conserved first and last residue. D genes are given only for firm matches. Size values are once, few and many counts, or a class for expanded clones, and some rows have none.

D,V,J,size,CDR3,DNA
.,TRBV9,TRBJ2-3,.,CASSVSEGGNWGGRSTDTQYF,TGTGCCAGCAGCGTTTCTGAGGGAGGAAACTGGGGCGGGCGGAGCACAGATACGCAGTATTTT
.,TRBV29-1,TRBJ1-1,few,CSVGVWAEGTEAFF,TGCAGCGTTGGTGTTTGGGCCGAGGGCACTGAAGCTTTCTTT
.,TRBV28,TRBJ2-1,once,CASTQRELIIYEQFF,TGTGCCAGCACCCAGAGGGAACTAATTATCTATGAGCAGTTCTTC
.,TRBV5-4,TRBJ1-3,.,CASSDGTAGNTIYF,TGTGCCAGCAGCGATGGGACTGCTGGAAACACCATATATTTT
.,TRBV10-3,TRBJ2-1,.,CAISEGVQWSVEQFF,TGTGCCATCAGTGAAGGGGTACAGTGGAGTGTTGAGCAGTTCTTC
TRBD2,TRBV4-1,TRBJ2-5,few,CASSQGLAVQETQYF,TGCGCCAGCAGCCAAGGACTAGCGGTCCAAGAGACCCAGTACTTC
.,TRBV10-1,TRBJ2-3,.,CASSDRGSDTQYF,TGCGCCAGCAGTGATAGGGGGTCAGATACGCAGTATTTT
.,TRBV28,TRBJ2-5,.,CASSPHGWGRASETQYF,TGTGCCAGCAGCCCCCATGGTTGGGGCAGGGCCTCCGAGACCCAGTACTTC
.,TRBV19,TRBJ1-2,.,CATTDPGGERGYTF,TGTGCCACCACCGATCCGGGGGGGGAGCGTGGCTACACCTTC
TRBD1,TRBV6-1,TRBJ2-7,.,CASSATGGGYEQYF,TGTGCCAGCAGCGCTACAGGGGGCGGGTACGAGCAGTACTTC
.,TRBV2,TRBJ2-3,.,CASTGHTRRDTQYF,TGTGCCAGCACCGGACATACCCGACGAGATACGCAGTATTTT
.,TRBV27,TRBJ2-5,.,CASRGTGSGETQYF,TGTGCCAGCAGAGGTACAGGGTCCGGAGAGACCCAGTACTTC
TRBD1,TRBV28,TRBJ1-3,once,CASRPQQGLTGNTIYF,TGTGCCAGCCGCCCCCAACAGGGGCTAACTGGAAACACCATATATTTT
TRBD1,TRBV7-9,TRBJ1-4,.,CASSPGTGFATNEKLFF,TGTGCCAGCAGCCCCGGGACAGGATTCGCAACTAATGAAAAACTGTTTTTT
TRBD2,TRBV7-3,TRBJ2-2,.,CASGSGPGGQGGELFF,TGTGCCAGCGGATCGGGTCCGGGAGGGCAAGGCGGGGAGCTGTTTTTT
.,TRBV19,TRBJ1-4,.,CASSQDGSNEKLFF,TGTGCCAGTAGTCAGGACGGGTCTAATGAAAAACTGTTTTTT
.,TRBV19,TRBJ1-5,.,CASSMVQLNQPQHF,TGTGCCAGTAGTATGGTCCAGCTCAATCAGCCCCAGCATTTT
TRBD1,TRBV5-6,TRBJ1-2,.,CASSQTGVGGYGYTF,TGTGCCAGCTCCCAGACAGGGGTTGGTGGCTATGGCTACACCTTC
TRBD2,TRBV4-1,TRBJ2-3,.,CASSQAPAGGLRDTQYF,TGCGCCAGCAGCCAAGCCCCAGCGGGAGGGCTCAGAGATACGCAGTATTTT
.,TRBV7-9,TRBJ2-3,.,CASSLAVPDTQYF,TGTGCCAGCAGCTTAGCCGTCCCAGATACGCAGTATTTT
.,TRBV19,TRBJ2-5,.,CASSNVPAPEGTQYF,TGTGCCAGTAGTAACGTCCCAGCACCTGAGGGGACCCAGTACTTC
TRBD2,TRBV7-2,TRBJ2-5,.,CASSLAFVARGEETQYF,TGTGCCAGCAGCTTAGCGTTCGTAGCCCGGGGGGAAGAGACCCAGTACTTC
.,TRBV5-1,TRBJ2-5,once,CASSDPAEVETQYF,TGCGCCAGCAGTGACCCGGCGGAGGTGGAGACCCAGTACTTC
TRBD1,TRBV7-8,TRBJ1-5,.,CASSPGQGGNQPQHF,TGTGCCAGCAGCCCGGGACAGGGGGGCAATCAGCCCCAGCATTTT
.,TRBV5-1,TRBJ1-1,.,CASSLGSDSRTEAFF,TGCGCCAGCAGCTTGGGTTCAGACTCGAGAACTGAAGCTTTCTTT
.,TRBV30,TRBJ1-3,.,CAWSVRGMSGNTIYF,TGTGCCTGGAGTGTACGTGGTATGTCTGGAAACACCATATATTTT
.,TRBV5-6,TRBJ2-7,.,CASSTPSQGTYEQYF,TGTGCCAGCAGCACCCCCTCGCAGGGGACCTACGAGCAGTACTTC
.,TRBV6-5,TRBJ2-7,.,CASSPQGGAYEQYF,TGTGCCAGCAGTCCCCAGGGCGGGGCGTACGAGCAGTACTTC
.,TRBV5-4,TRBJ2-7,.,CASSLAGSKPYEQYF,TGTGCCAGCAGCTTGGCTGGGAGTAAGCCCTACGAGCAGTACTTC
.,TRBV6-1,TRBJ1-2,.,CASSDSYYGYTF,TGTGCCAGCAGTGACTCCTATTATGGCTACACCTTC
.,TRBV6-1,TRBJ1-2,.,CASSEGRGYGYTF,TGTGCCAGCAGTGAAGGTCGGGGCTATGGCTACACCTTC
.,TRBV27,TRBJ1-4,once,CASSSRSQGANEKLFF,TGTGCCAGCAGTTCGCGATCCCAGGGAGCTAATGAAAAACTGTTTTTT
.,TRBV9,TRBJ2-3,once,CASSLGARDDTQYF,TGTGCCAGCAGCCTAGGGGCGAGGGACGATACGCAGTATTTT
.,TRBV28,TRBJ2-6,.,CASKKESGANVLTF,TGTGCCAGCAAAAAAGAGTCTGGGGCCAACGTCTTGACTTTC
TRBD2,TRBV30,TRBJ2-7,once,CAWSTGLAEEQYF,TGTGCCTGGAGTACCGGACTAGCGGAGGAGCAGTACTTC
.,TRBV5-4,TRBJ2-5,.,CASSPGGRLTETQYF,TGTGCCAGCAGCCCCGGTGGTCGGCTCACGGAGACCCAGTACTTC
.,TRBV7-8,TRBJ2-7,once,CASSPGQSIEQYF,TGTGCCAGCAGCCCCGGACAGTCCATAGAGCAGTACTTC
TRBD2,TRBV6-6,TRBJ2-5,.,CASSYPGGQETQYF,TGTGCCAGCAGTTACCCGGGAGGCCAAGAGACCCAGTACTTC
.,TRBV19,TRBJ2-1,.,CASSMLAQYNEQFF,TGTGCCAGTAGTATGCTAGCGCAGTACAATGAGCAGTTCTTC
TRBD2,TRBV2,TRBJ2-7,.,CASSEEGLAVYEQYF,TGTGCCAGCAGTGAAGAGGGACTAGCGGTTTACGAGCAGTACTTC
.,TRBV4-2,TRBJ1-5,.,CASSQDLSDGWDQPQHF,TGTGCCAGCAGCCAAGATCTCAGCGACGGTTGGGATCAGCCCCAGCATTTT
.,TRBV18,TRBJ1-4,.,CASSPDRLTGELFF,TGTGCCAGCTCACCCGACAGACTCACGGGGGAACTGTTTTTT
TRBD2,TRBV28,TRBJ2-1,.,CASCRAGGPYNEQFF,TGTGCCAGCTGTCGTGCGGGAGGGCCCTACAATGAGCAGTTCTTC
TRBD1,TRBV27,TRBJ1-2,.,CASSSGTGGESIYGYTF,TGTGCCAGCAGCTCCGGGACAGGGGGCGAGAGTATCTATGGCTACACCTTC
.,TRBV4-1,TRBJ1-2,.,CASSQDSGDYGYTF,TGCGCCAGCAGCCAAGATTCAGGGGACTATGGCTACACCTTC
TRBD2,TRBV25-1,TRBJ2-3,once,CASSPPSSGVLGTQYF,TGTGCCAGCAGCCCCCCATCTAGCGGTGTGCTGGGTACGCAGTATTTT
.,TRBV28,TRBJ2-7,.,CASVGYHEQYF,TGTGCCAGCGTAGGGTACCACGAGCAGTACTTC
.,TRBV5-1,TRBJ1-1,.,CASSAWGGPEAFF,TGCGCCAGCAGCGCATGGGGGGGACCTGAAGCTTTCTTT
.,TRBV11-3,TRBJ1-5,.,CASSPTFMQYSNQPQHF,TGTGCCAGCAGCCCGACATTCATGCAGTATAGCAATCAGCCCCAGCATTTT
TRBD2,TRBV19,TRBJ2-6,.,CASTAGYSGANVLTF,TGTGCCAGTACAGCGGGGTACTCTGGGGCCAACGTCCTGACTTTC
.,TRBV6-1,TRBJ2-3,.,CASRQRGTDTQYF,TGTGCCAGCCGGCAGCGGGGCACAGATACGCAGTATTTT
TRBD1,TRBV28,TRBJ2-7,.,CASSPGTGVREQYF,TGTGCCAGCAGTCCCGGGACAGGAGTGCGCGAGCAGTACTTC
.,TRBV9,TRBJ2-1,.,CASSVMGVGFPNEQFF,TGTGCCAGCAGCGTGATGGGGGTCGGGTTCCCCAATGAGCAGTTCTTC
TRBD2,TRBV5-8,TRBJ2-7,.,CASSRGSSYEQYF,TGTGCCAGCAGCCGCGGGAGCTCCTACGAGCAGTACTTC
TRBD2,TRBV27,TRBJ2-1,.,CASTSGTSGRAYNEQFF,TGTGCCAGCACCTCCGGGACTAGCGGGAGGGCCTACAATGAGCAGTTCTTC
TRBD2,TRBV4-2,TRBJ2-7,.,CASSQDILGGGNYEQYF,TGTGCCAGCAGCCAAGACATATTAGGCGGGGGTAACTACGAGCAGTACTTC
.,TRBV9,TRBJ2-2,.,CASSVRGDGNTGELFF,TGTGCCAGCAGCGTGAGAGGGGATGGGAACACCGGGGAGCTGTTTTTT
TRBD2,TRBV5-1,TRBJ2-2,.,CASSFLSGTVTGELFF,TGCGCCAGCAGCTTTTTAAGCGGGACTGTCACCGGGGAGCTGTTTTTT
TRBD2,TRBV5-1,TRBJ2-2,.,CASSPAGTSAPGGGELFF,TGCGCCAGCAGCCCCGCGGGGACTAGCGCCCCAGGGGGCGGGGAGCTGTTTTTT